The entry that follows covers one T cell receptor beta chain sequence. This clone's antigen is unknown. Base qualities are not provided; no much larger clone lies one nucleotide away. Libraries were made using PCR. Instrument on record: Illumina HiSeq 2500. TCR library preparation used molecular barcoding, with unique molecular identifiers applied to normalize quantification of the TCRbeta repertoire. TCRdb cleaned the public reads at Q25 with fastp, built clones with MiXCR and kept in-frame beta chains. Rows are combined by CDR3 protein, so each entry shows the most common genes and DNA. The sample includes under 750,000 distinct CDR3 sequences, with around 23% observed a single time. The top ten hold 13% to 15% of the sample. This sample is drawn from a study of T-cell reconstitution after alpha-beta-depleted transplantation in children (dated by TCRdb to 2015 to 2016). For context, the study as a whole: Using TCR repertoire profiling, the study quantitatively followed how T-cell immune reconstitution unfolded in children after TCRalphabeta/CD19-depleted allogeneic hematopoietic cell transplantation. The study at large found these results: Apparently early alphabetaT-cell count recovery about two months after transplant reportedly relied on only several hundred rapidly expanded clones derived from non-depleted graft cells. In some patients, the high TCRbeta diversity seen at day 60 was put down to recipient T cells and intrathymic progenitors that had survived conditioning. Hyperexpanded clone frequencies declined over subsequent months; after one year, T-cell counts and TCRbeta diversity were mostly attributed to newly produced T cells.

This specimen's treatment or condition label, per the study, means: allogeneic hematopoietic cell transplantation with graft depleted of TCRalphabeta T cells and CD19 B cells. Transplant recipients were children who received TCRalphabeta/CD19-depleted allogeneic hematopoietic cell grafts. V sheds 6 bases and J sheds 6 bases, leaving 18 bases between their ends. CDR1 and CDR2, looked up from the germline V gene (reference sequence), are DFQATT and SNEGSKA. From the cysteine through the phenylalanine, the CDR3 covers 14 amino acids. Only CDR3 DNA is held: 42 bases, read in frame from base 1. The source is a boy younger than two who had a stem cell transplant for acute myeloid leukemia, so the T cells may come from the graft donor. Here the sequenced sample was PBMCs, mostly from graft donor cells, taken 360 days after TCRalphabeta/CD19-depleted stem cell transplant. The V gene is TRBV20-1 and the J gene is TRBJ1-3; the D gene remains uncertain. CDR3 region: CSARGTVGLNTIYF. Here is the DNA: TGCAGTGCCCGAGGAACCGTAGGTTTAAACACCATATATTTT.